Listed below are T cell receptor beta chains from one sample, sequenced in a study of technical replicates of blood from a few donors. Generated by immunoSEQ multiplex PCR, the TCRdb table keeps only in-frame clones and is missing some. The sample holds about 54,000 clones, 94% seen once. The sample taken for sequencing was T cells isolated from PBMCs. These receptors originate from a human donor in good health. CDR3s leave out the opening cysteine and the closing phenylalanine or tryptophan. For some rows the clone size is stated as once, few or many, or as a class when expanded; others skip it.

clone_size | v_call | cdr3_aa
- | TRBV28 | ASTPGTGGSGANVLT
- | TRBV10-1 | ASSAGTSGNEQF
- | TRBV18 | ASSPGTTDHGYT
- | TRBV7-8 | ASSQAGTSVTDTQY
- | TRBV6-6 | ASRPGQGTGELF
- | TRBV28 | ASSSPPPTGFRRNTIY
- | TRBV5-1 | ASSFPGQGISYGYT
- | TRBV5-4 | ASSLVTTGELF
once | TRBV15 | ATSRDLAYEQY
- | TRBV20-1 | SAKPGGGYT
- | TRBV11-2 | ASSLGGLPQETQY
- | TRBV12-5 | ASGLVSRGSGISNQPQH
- | TRBV5-1 | ASTPGTGEVEQF
- | TRBV14 | ASSHKMRRREAF
- | TRBV5-4 | ASSLGRGMSYEQY
- | TRBV11-2 | ASSFRTEETQY
- | TRBV10-3 | AITVTGSGTDTQY
- | TRBV5-1 | ASSLGQNYGYT
- | TRBV5-1 | ASKDTGLNTEAF
- | TRBV5-1 | ASSPSGMGQPQH
- | TRBV7-6 | ASSPRTVYNEQF
- | TRBV15 | ATSRDSGYEQY
- | TRBV6-5 | ASSSRGDGYT
- | TRBV11-3 | ASSLVRGSHRGRGTEAF
- | TRBV7-2 | ASRQGATPQPQH
- | TRBV14 | ASSQDPHSLVGAF
- | TRBV10-3 | AIGTALYEQY
once | TRBV18 | ASSLMEVGVAMTDTQY
- | TRBV14 | ASSQRTSGVRDTQY
- | TRBV18 | ASSPEGRNYGYT
- | TRBV13 | ATPLAGIGNEQF
- | TRBV28 | ASSLLGQAQETQY
- | TRBV5-1 | ASARQTNTEAF
once | TRBV5-4 | ASRGTGGTGELF
- | TRBV11-2 | ASSSAGTNIYEQY
- | TRBV28 | ASSFETSGRDAGELF
- | TRBV29-1 | SVEDRRRGAGNTIY
- | TRBV20-1 | SVLAGYEQY
- | TRBV6-5 | ASRQGPGYNEQF
once | TRBV9 | ASSIQTGNTEAF
- | TRBV5-1 | ASSINPKHRSGTEAF
- | TRBV7-9 | ASSLGGGSNEQY
- | TRBV29-1 | SVGRGESSTDTQY
- | TRBV28 | ASSTPAGGTYNEQF
- | TRBV15 | ATSRERDRLGETQY
- | TRBV10-2 | ASSSGGHEQY
- | TRBV14 | ASSQFGQDYEQY
- | TRBV11-2 | ASSPGLAGGTDTQY
- | TRBV13 | ASSLRGGEQY
- | TRBV28 | ASSTTGYTEAF
- | TRBV7-9 | ASSPTLAGVYNEQF
- | TRBV13 | ASSGITSSYNEQF
- | TRBV28 | ASRKTVDYGYT